The rows below give T cell receptor beta chains drawn from one sample of a study of regulatory T cells in long-lasting Graves disease. TCRdb reprocessed the multiplex PCR reads with MiXCR, giving one entry per CDR3 protein. The sample holds roughly 380,000 distinct CDR3 sequences, roughly 16% seen once. Sequenced material: peripheral blood mononuclear cells (PBMCs), taken at new diagnosis, from a patient treated with antithyroid drugs. All receptors derive from a female donor with Graves disease. The CDR3 runs from the conserved cysteine through the conserved F or W. D genes are given only for firm matches. Size tells how often a clone was seen (once, few, many) or the class of an expanded clone, and some rows leave it out.

size: many; J: TRBJ2-5; D: NA; V: TRBV7-8; DNA: TGTGCCAGCAGCTTAGCGGCGGAGGGAGAGACCCAGTACTTC; CDR3: CASSLAAEGETQYF
size: few; J: TRBJ2-2; D: NA; V: TRBV11-2; DNA: TGTGCCAGCAGCTTGGGGACAATACTAAACACCGGGGAGCTGTTTTTT; CDR3: CASSLGTILNTGELFF
size: many; J: TRBJ2-1; D: NA; V: TRBV6-5; DNA: TGTGCCAGCAGTTACGCAGGGGTATCCTACAATGAGCAGTTCTTC; CDR3: CASSYAGVSYNEQFF
size: few; J: TRBJ2-1; D: NA; V: TRBV10-3; DNA: TGTGCCATCTCCACCTACAATGAGCAGTTCTTC; CDR3: CAISTYNEQFF
size: many; J: TRBJ2-5; D: TRBD2; V: TRBV9; DNA: TGTGCCAGCAGCTCCGGGGGGAGGGAGACCCAGTACTTC; CDR3: CASSSGGRETQYF
size: NA; J: TRBJ1-4; D: TRBD1; V: TRBV6-2/TRBV6-3; DNA: TGTGCCAGCAGTGAAAGACAGGGAGGAGCAACTAATGAAAAACTGTTTTTT; CDR3: CASSERQGGATNEKLFF
size: NA; J: TRBJ1-3; D: NA; V: TRBV27; DNA: TGTGCCAGCAGTTTAAATGCCCATACCCCTGGAAACACCATATATTTT; CDR3: CASSLNAHTPGNTIYF
size: once; J: TRBJ2-3; D: NA; V: TRBV30; DNA: TGTGCCTGGAGTCCCCAAGGATGGAGGTCCGATACGCAGTATTTT; CDR3: CAWSPQGWRSDTQYF
size: few; J: TRBJ1-4; D: NA; V: TRBV7-9; DNA: TGTGCCAGCAGCCGCCGAGGCAGGGCGGAGGAAAAACTGTTTTTT; CDR3: CASSRRGRAEEKLFF
size: many; J: TRBJ1-2; D: NA; V: TRBV5-6; DNA: TGTGCCAGCAGCCCCCTGGGTAGGCGAGCTAACTATGGCTACACCTTC; CDR3: CASSPLGRRANYGYTF
size: many; J: TRBJ2-1; D: NA; V: TRBV5-4; DNA: TGTGCCAGCAGCTTACGGACAGACAATGAGCAGTTCTTC; CDR3: CASSLRTDNEQFF
size: NA; J: TRBJ1-5; D: NA; V: TRBV25-1; DNA: TGTACCAGCAGTGAAATTACAAGAAATCAGCCCCAGCATTTT; CDR3: CTSSEITRNQPQHF
size: many; J: TRBJ1-1; D: NA; V: TRBV11-3; DNA: TGTGCCAGCAGCAAGACAGGTGGTTCTTCTGAAGCTTTCTTT; CDR3: CASSKTGGSSEAFF
size: many; J: TRBJ2-5; D: NA; V: TRBV27; DNA: TGTGCCAGCACCGGAACAGGCCCGGGGGCCCAGTACTTC; CDR3: CASTGTGPGAQYF
size: many; J: TRBJ1-1; D: NA; V: TRBV5-1; DNA: TGTGCCAGCAGCTTGGAGGGGAGAAACACTGAAGCTTTCTTT; CDR3: CASSLEGRNTEAFF
size: few; J: TRBJ2-3; D: NA; V: TRBV13; DNA: TGTGTCAGCAGCCCCCGGACACTACACACAGATACGCAGTATTTT; CDR3: CVSSPRTLHTDTQYF
size: many; J: TRBJ1-1; D: NA; V: TRBV12-5; DNA: TGTGCTAGTGGCTCGACGGACAGACATGAAGCTTTCTTT; CDR3: CASGSTDRHEAFF
size: few; J: TRBJ2-2; D: TRBD1; V: TRBV10-3; DNA: TGTGCCATCAGTCCCGGGACAGGGGGCTCCGGGGAGCTGTTTTTT; CDR3: CAISPGTGGSGELFF
size: many; J: TRBJ2-5; D: TRBD2; V: TRBV5-1; DNA: TGCGCCAGCAGCTGGCTACCAGGTAGCGGGGAGACCCAGTACTTC; CDR3: CASSWLPGSGETQYF
size: few; J: TRBJ1-5; D: NA; V: TRBV19; DNA: TGTGCCAGTAGGGACAGTTCGCAGCCCCAGCATTTT; CDR3: CASRDSSQPQHF